The 5 T cell receptor beta chains below come from one sample, sequenced in a study of blood T cells in healthy people across ages. The use of a sample-barcoded 5' primer and a J-beta primer mix characterized a second PCR of roughly 6 to 11 cycles. TCRdb recomputed calls from the 5' RACE reads with MiXCR, one row per CDR3 protein. The table includes about 1.1 million distinct CDR3 sequences, around two fifths detected once. The sample taken for sequencing was blood. The receptors shown here come from a man younger than 30 in good health.

This rearrangement joins TRBV11-2 to TRBJ2-7; a weak D match, TRBD1 (6 bases). The J call may be faulty, since TRBJ2-5 better matches the DNA end. Germline CDR1 reads SGHAT; CDR2 reads FQNNGV. The CDR3 is made up of 14 amino acids. The CDR3 nucleotides are TGTGCCAGCAGCCTCCGGGACATCCAAGAGACCCAGTACTTC. This codes for CASSLRDIQETQYF.

This clonotype was observed many times. The genes are TRBV29-1 and TRBJ1-2; D is undetermined. Trimming stripped 6 bases from V and 6 bases from J, with 20 bases between. CDR1 and CDR2 (germline): SQVTM, ANQGSEA. The CDR3 loop spans 14 amino acids. CDR3 in DNA: TGCAGCGTGACGTACCGGACCTCAAACGATGGCTACACCTTC. Amino acid sequence: CSVTYRTSNDGYTF.

This clonotype has only a few counts. This chain joins TRBV27 and TRBJ1-1; 10 nucleotides align to TRBD1. Germline V gene sequence: CDR1 MNHEY, CDR2 SMNVEV (reference sequence). Losses at the gene ends were 6 bases for V and 6 bases for J; bases not matched to a gene: 4. The CDR3 consists of 13 residues. In DNA, the CDR3 is TGTGCCAGCAGCCGGGACAGGGGTCCTGAAGCTTTCTTT. Translating it yields CASSRDRGPEAFF.

This clonotype has only a few counts. The chain combines TRBV29-1 with TRBJ1-2, with 8 bases aligning to TRBD1. Germline V gives CDR1 SQVTM, CDR2 ANQGSEA. Unmatched junction bases numbered 6, after V lost 7 bases and J lost 2 bases. This CDR3 spans 13 amino acids. The CDR3 DNA reads as TGCAGCGGTTACAGGGGGAGCAACTATGGCTACACCTTC. The encoded protein is CSGYRGSNYGYTF.

The rearrangement uses TRBV7-2 and TRBJ2-2; D not certain. V was trimmed by 2 bases and J by 5 bases, leaving 6 bases between them. Germline CDR1 reads SGHTA; CDR2 reads FQGNSA. This CDR3 has 13 residues. CDR3 protein: CASSLIRTGELFF. The DNA of the CDR3 is TGTGCCAGCAGCTTAATAAGGACCGGGGAGCTGTTTTTT.